This T cell receptor beta chain comes out of a study of T cell responses to AZD1222 COVID-19 vaccine. Study summary: Samples with a second dose at about 4 or about 12 weeks were pooled together.

Broader study findings: Dominant CD4 TCR responses targeted spike regions 160-218 and 743-854.

Generated by immunoSEQ multiplex PCR, the TCRdb table keeps only in-frame clones and is missing some. The repertoire holds fewer than 180,000 clones, with 94% as singletons. Notes on this clone: Its antigen is unidentified.

The CDR3 runs to 16 residues. V was clipped by 0 bases and J by 4 bases, with 13 bases between them. The germline V gene encodes CDR1 MNHEY and CDR2 SMNVEV (reference sequence). The material sequenced was peripheral blood, taken on day 0 of AZD1222 vaccination. The V call is TRBV27, the J call TRBJ1-5; D is uncertain. The sequence derives from an adult in good health. The CDR3 protein is CASSLSQRGRNQPQHF. DNA of the CDR3: TGTGCCAGCAGTTTATCTCAAAGAGGAAGGAATCAGCCCCAGCATTTT.